These T cell receptor beta chains were read from a single sample in a study of breast tumors, draining lymph nodes, adjacent tissues. TCRdb ran MiXCR on the multiplex PCR reads and lists one entry per CDR3 protein. Of 20,000 to 25,000 distinct CDR3 sequences listed, more than 50% are singletons. The sample was breast tumor tissue. The receptors originated from a female donor with breast cancer. Some clones in this sample may be carry-over from other donors' samples. Both conserved end residues are part of each CDR3. The order of the fields is J gene, V gene, clone size, CDR3 length, D gene, CDR3 DNA, CDR3 protein. D genes are given only for firm matches. Rows may omit the clone size; those that give it use once, few, many or a size class.

J gene: TRBJ2-3
V gene: TRBV7-2
clone size: once
CDR3 length: 16
D gene: .
CDR3 DNA: TGTGCCAGCAGCTTTTCTTCAGGGGATGGGACAGATACGCAGTATTTT
CDR3 protein: CASSFSSGDGTDTQYF

J gene: TRBJ2-6
V gene: TRBV27
clone size: many
CDR3 length: 18
D gene: .
CDR3 DNA: TGTGCCAGCAGTTTATTTTCAGGGATCCGGGCCGGGGCCAACGTCCTGACTTTC
CDR3 protein: CASSLFSGIRAGANVLTF

J gene: TRBJ2-3
V gene: TRBV6-1
clone size: many
CDR3 length: 15
D gene: TRBD2
CDR3 DNA: TGTGCCAGCAGTGAACTAGCGGGGGAAACAGATACGCAGTATTTT
CDR3 protein: CASSELAGETDTQYF

J gene: TRBJ2-7
V gene: TRBV6-1
clone size: medium-sized
CDR3 length: 15
D gene: TRBD1
CDR3 DNA: TGTGCCAGCAGTGAAGGAGGGACAGGGGGCTACGAGCAGTACTTC
CDR3 protein: CASSEGGTGGYEQYF

J gene: TRBJ1-2
V gene: TRBV25-1
clone size: .
CDR3 length: 12
D gene: TRBD1
CDR3 DNA: TGTGCCTGCAGACAGGGGTTGTATGCCTACACCTTC
CDR3 protein: CACRQGLYAYTF

J gene: TRBJ2-7
V gene: TRBV5-4
clone size: once
CDR3 length: 14
D gene: .
CDR3 DNA: TGTGCCAGCAGCTTGGGTGGGGGTCTCGGTGCGCAGTACTTC
CDR3 protein: CASSLGGGLGAQYF

J gene: TRBJ1-2
V gene: TRBV14
clone size: medium-sized
CDR3 length: 15
D gene: .
CDR3 DNA: TGTGCCAGCAGCCAAGGAGGGGGAGCTAACTATGGCTACACCTTC
CDR3 protein: CASSQGGGANYGYTF

J gene: TRBJ1-3
V gene: TRBV6-6
clone size: medium-sized
CDR3 length: 14
D gene: .
CDR3 DNA: TGTGCCAGCAGTTTTTGGGAGGCTGGAAACACCATATATTTT
CDR3 protein: CASSFWEAGNTIYF

J gene: TRBJ2-3
V gene: TRBV4-3
clone size: medium-sized
CDR3 length: 17
D gene: .
CDR3 DNA: TGCGCCAGCAGCCAAGTCGAGACTAGTTCAGCGCCAGATACGCAGTATTTT
CDR3 protein: CASSQVETSSAPDTQYF

J gene: TRBJ2-3
V gene: TRBV5-1
clone size: .
CDR3 length: 16
D gene: TRBD2
CDR3 DNA: TGCGCCAGCAGCCGGACTAGCGGGGGGGCCCAAGATACGCAGTATTTT
CDR3 protein: CASSRTSGGAQDTQYF

J gene: TRBJ2-1
V gene: TRBV7-2
clone size: .
CDR3 length: 15
D gene: TRBD2
CDR3 DNA: TGTGCCAGCAGCTTAGGTCTAGCGGGTTACAATGAGCAGTTCTTC
CDR3 protein: CASSLGLAGYNEQFF

J gene: TRBJ2-3
V gene: TRBV7-8
clone size: medium-sized
CDR3 length: 16
D gene: .
CDR3 DNA: TGTGCCAGCCAACCTCACCTACGGGATTCTCCTAATACGCAGTATTTT
CDR3 protein: CASQPHLRDSPNTQYF

J gene: TRBJ1-2
V gene: TRBV25-1
clone size: many
CDR3 length: 12
D gene: .
CDR3 DNA: TGTGCCAGCAGTGCGGGACAACGGGGCTACACCTTC
CDR3 protein: CASSAGQRGYTF

J gene: TRBJ1-3
V gene: TRBV6-1
clone size: many
CDR3 length: 14
D gene: .
CDR3 DNA: TGTGCCAGCGGACACCGCCTCTCTGGAAACACCATATATTTT
CDR3 protein: CASGHRLSGNTIYF

J gene: TRBJ2-1
V gene: TRBV19
clone size: many
CDR3 length: 19
D gene: TRBD1
CDR3 DNA: TGTGCCAGTCTCCCCCAGGGACAGGGCCTCTTGAGCTCCTACAATGAGCAGTTCTTC
CDR3 protein: CASLPQGQGLLSSYNEQFF

J gene: TRBJ1-5
V gene: TRBV7-2
clone size: .
CDR3 length: 13
D gene: .
CDR3 DNA: TGTGCCAGCAGCTTAAGCATTTACGAGCCCCAGCATTTT
CDR3 protein: CASSLSIYEPQHF

J gene: TRBJ1-4
V gene: TRBV2
clone size: .
CDR3 length: 15
D gene: TRBD1
CDR3 DNA: TGTGCCAGCAGTACCACAGGGGGTCTAAGTGAAAAACTGTTTTTT
CDR3 protein: CASSTTGGLSEKLFF

J gene: TRBJ1-2
V gene: TRBV6-7
clone size: .
CDR3 length: 13
D gene: .
CDR3 DNA: TGTGCCAGCAGACCGCCCTCAGGGAGCGGCTACACCTTC
CDR3 protein: CASRPPSGSGYTF

J gene: TRBJ2-2
V gene: TRBV4-2
clone size: many
CDR3 length: 14
D gene: .
CDR3 DNA: TGTGCCAGCAGCCAAGATTGGGCAGCCGGGGAGCTGTTTTTT
CDR3 protein: CASSQDWAAGELFF

J gene: TRBJ1-2
V gene: TRBV12-3/TRBV12-4
clone size: once
CDR3 length: 15
D gene: TRBD1
CDR3 DNA: TGTGCCAGCACCCCGGGACAGGGGGCAATCGGGGGCTACACCTTC
CDR3 protein: CASTPGQGAIGGYTF

J gene: TRBJ1-6
V gene: TRBV7-8
clone size: .
CDR3 length: 14
D gene: .
CDR3 DNA: TGTGCCAGCAGGTTCCGGTACAACGGTTCACCCCTCCACTTT
CDR3 protein: CASRFRYNGSPLHF

J gene: TRBJ2-1
V gene: TRBV4-1
clone size: medium-sized
CDR3 length: 13
D gene: .
CDR3 DNA: TGCGCCAGCAGCCAAGCCCCTAACAATGAGCAGTTCTTC
CDR3 protein: CASSQAPNNEQFF

J gene: TRBJ2-7
V gene: TRBV5-1
clone size: .
CDR3 length: 16
D gene: TRBD1
CDR3 DNA: TGCGCCAGCAGCTTGGGCCACCGGGACAGGGTCTACGAGCAGTACTTC
CDR3 protein: CASSLGHRDRVYEQYF

J gene: TRBJ2-5
V gene: TRBV12-3/TRBV12-4
clone size: .
CDR3 length: 19
D gene: TRBD2
CDR3 DNA: TGTGCCAGCAGTCCGACCCCCGGGACTAGCGGGAGGGGGCAAGAGACCCAGTACTTC
CDR3 protein: CASSPTPGTSGRGQETQYF

J gene: TRBJ2-3
V gene: TRBV12-3/TRBV12-4
clone size: .
CDR3 length: 11
D gene: .
CDR3 DNA: TGTGCCAGCAGTTCCGGGGATACGCAGTATTTT
CDR3 protein: CASSSGDTQYF

J gene: TRBJ2-7
V gene: TRBV10-2
clone size: .
CDR3 length: 14
D gene: .
CDR3 DNA: TGCGCCAGCAGTGGCTACAGGTCCACCTACGAGCAGTACTTC
CDR3 protein: CASSGYRSTYEQYF

J gene: TRBJ2-3
V gene: TRBV5-1
clone size: many
CDR3 length: 18
D gene: TRBD2
CDR3 DNA: TGCGCCAGCAGCTCAGAGGGTGGTCGGGGGGACCTCACAGATACGCAGTATTTT
CDR3 protein: CASSSEGGRGDLTDTQYF

J gene: TRBJ1-6
V gene: TRBV19
clone size: .
CDR3 length: 15
D gene: .
CDR3 DNA: TGTGCCTGGAGTGTTGGGGGGGCGGATAATTCACCCCTCCACTTT
CDR3 protein: CAWSVGGADNSPLHF